Sequencing of this T cell receptor (beta chain) was carried out in a study of blood T cell repertoires in COVID-19. Turning to the study itself: The United States, Italy and Spain were the sources of the acute and convalescent COVID-19 samples. Nucleic acid was either cDNA or gDNA, and it came from T cells, B-cell-depleted T cells, or PBMCs.

The length of the CDR3 is 16 residues. In germline, CDR1 is KGHSH, CDR2 LQKENI. V shed 0 bases and J shed 0 bases, with 8 bases lying between them. Original data processing: Estimation of nucleated cell counts relied on the amplification of reference gene primers. Libraries were prepared by immunoSEQ multiplex PCR; TCRdb keeps only in-frame clonotypes and omits some of them. D and trimming were read from the DNA, whereas the V and J calls and clone size are those reported in that table. The sample consists of about 190,000 clones, nearly 90% of them appearing once. The J gene is TRBJ1-4, the V gene TRBV18; D gene uncertain. Material for sequencing was peripheral blood. The sequence derives from a man between 45 and 60 years old with acute or convalescent COVID-19. The DNA for the CDR3 is TGTGCCAGCTCACCACCCAGTTCTGCAACTAATGAAAAACTGTTTTTT. Translating it yields CASSPPSSATNEKLFF. Variable domain in full (rest from reference TRBV18 and TRBJ1-4): NAGVMQNPRHLVRRRGQEARLRCSPMKGHSHVYWYRQLPEEGLKFMVYLQKENIIDESGMPKERFSAEFPKEGPSILRIQQVVRGDSAAYFCASSPPSSATNEKLFFGSGTQLSVL.